The entry that follows covers one T cell receptor beta chain sequence. Clones were read by immunoSEQ multiplex PCR, and TCRdb kept only the in-frame ones, dropping some. The sample shows approximately 300,000 clones, 80% of them seen only once. The sample is drawn from a study of cytotoxic CD8 clonotypes in ibrutinib-treated CLL. The receptor was derived from a human donor with chronic lymphocytic leukemia. The source was PBMCs, collected before ibrutinib treatment.

The CDR3 DNA sequence: TGTGCCAGCAGTCCTATAAACACCGGGGAGCTGTTTTTT. This sequence encodes CASSPINTGELFF. The rearrangement uses TRBV7-2 and TRBJ2-2; no reliable D call. V was cut by 6 bases and J by 2 bases, with 7 bases left in between. Germline assignment: CDR1 SGHTA and CDR2 FQGNSA. The CDR3 runs 13 residues. The full variable domain, its missing parts supplied by reference TRBV7-2 and TRBJ2-2, is GAGVSQSPSNKVTEKGKDVELRCDPISGHTALYWYRQSLGQGLEFLIYFQGNSAPDKSGLPSDRFSAERTGGSVSTLTIQRTQQEDSAVYLCASSPINTGELFFGEGSRLTVL.